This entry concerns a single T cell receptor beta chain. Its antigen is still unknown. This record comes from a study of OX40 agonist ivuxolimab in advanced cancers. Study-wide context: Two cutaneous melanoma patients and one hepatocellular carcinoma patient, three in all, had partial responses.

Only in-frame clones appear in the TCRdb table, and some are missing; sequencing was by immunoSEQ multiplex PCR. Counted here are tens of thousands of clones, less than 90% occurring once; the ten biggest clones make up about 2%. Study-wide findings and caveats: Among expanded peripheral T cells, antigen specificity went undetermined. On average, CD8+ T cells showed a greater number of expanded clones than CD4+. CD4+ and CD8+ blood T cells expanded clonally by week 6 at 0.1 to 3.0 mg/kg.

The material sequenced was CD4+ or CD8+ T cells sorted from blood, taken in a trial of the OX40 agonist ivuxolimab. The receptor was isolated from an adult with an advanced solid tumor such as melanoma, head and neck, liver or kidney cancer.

This CDR3 is CASSSGQGKVEQYF. CDR3 DNA: TGCGCCAGCAGCTCCGGACAGGGTAAGGTCGAGCAGTACTTC. This sequence joins TRBV5-1 and TRBJ2-7; TRBD1 matches at 8 bases. Trimming cost V 3 bases and J 6 bases; bases outside gene matches: 8. Germline V gene sequence: CDR1 SGHRS, CDR2 YFSETQ. The CDR3 runs 14 residues.